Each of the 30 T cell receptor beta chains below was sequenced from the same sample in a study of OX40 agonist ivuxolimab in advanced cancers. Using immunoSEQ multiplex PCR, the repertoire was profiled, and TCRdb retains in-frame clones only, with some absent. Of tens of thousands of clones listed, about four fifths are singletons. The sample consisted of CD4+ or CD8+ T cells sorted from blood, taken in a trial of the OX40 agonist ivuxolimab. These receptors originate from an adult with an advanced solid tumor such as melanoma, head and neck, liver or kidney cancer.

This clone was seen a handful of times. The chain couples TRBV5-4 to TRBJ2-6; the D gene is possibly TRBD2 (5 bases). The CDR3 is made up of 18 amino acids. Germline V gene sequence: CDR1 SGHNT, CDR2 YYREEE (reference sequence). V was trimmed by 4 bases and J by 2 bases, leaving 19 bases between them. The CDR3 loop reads CASSLQSGGSPGANVLTF. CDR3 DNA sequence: TGTGCCAGCAGCCTTCAAAGTGGAGGATCACCTGGGGCCAACGTCCTGACTTTC.

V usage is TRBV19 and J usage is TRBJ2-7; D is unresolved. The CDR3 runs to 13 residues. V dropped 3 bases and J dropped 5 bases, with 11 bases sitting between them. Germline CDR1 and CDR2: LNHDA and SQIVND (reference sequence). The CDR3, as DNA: TGTGCCAGTAGTATGGAAAGATGGAACGAGCAGTACTTC. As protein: CASSMERWNEQYF.

The CDR3 nucleotides are TGTGCCAGCAGCTTAGCCGGCGAGTCGAGTCGCCGGTACGAGCAGTACTTC. Translation gives CASSLAGESSRRYEQYF. The rearrangement uses TRBV7-9 and TRBJ2-7; D gene uncertain. CDR3 length equals 17 residues. Germline values: CDR1 SEHNR, CDR2 FQNEAQ (reference sequence). V was pared by 0 bases and J by 4 bases, with 19 bases between.

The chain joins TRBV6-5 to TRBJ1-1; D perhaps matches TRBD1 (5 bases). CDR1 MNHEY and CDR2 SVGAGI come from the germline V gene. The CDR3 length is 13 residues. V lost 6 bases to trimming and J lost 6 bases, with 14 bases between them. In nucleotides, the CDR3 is TGTGCCAGCAGCCGGGGACCGGACGCTGAAGCTTTCTTT. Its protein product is CASSRGPDAEAFF.

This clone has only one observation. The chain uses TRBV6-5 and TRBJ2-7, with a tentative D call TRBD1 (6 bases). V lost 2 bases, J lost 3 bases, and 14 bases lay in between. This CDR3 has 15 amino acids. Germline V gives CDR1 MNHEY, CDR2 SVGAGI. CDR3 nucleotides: TGTGCCAGCAGTTACAGTCAGGGGAAAAACTACGAGCAGTACTTC. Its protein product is CASSYSQGKNYEQYF.

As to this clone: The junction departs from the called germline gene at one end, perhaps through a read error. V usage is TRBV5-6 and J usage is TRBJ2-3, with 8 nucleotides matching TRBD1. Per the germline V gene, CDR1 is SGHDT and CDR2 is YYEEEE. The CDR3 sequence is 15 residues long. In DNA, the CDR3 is TGTGTCAGCAGCTTGAGGACAGGGAGCACAGATACGCAGTATTTT. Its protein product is CVSSLRTGSTDTQYF.

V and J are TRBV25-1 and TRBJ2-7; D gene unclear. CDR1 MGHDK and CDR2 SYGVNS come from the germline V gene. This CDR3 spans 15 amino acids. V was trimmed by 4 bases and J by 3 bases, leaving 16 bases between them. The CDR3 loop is CASSVSPRAGYEQYF. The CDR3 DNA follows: TGTGCCAGCAGTGTCTCTCCTCGGGCAGGCTACGAGCAGTACTTC.

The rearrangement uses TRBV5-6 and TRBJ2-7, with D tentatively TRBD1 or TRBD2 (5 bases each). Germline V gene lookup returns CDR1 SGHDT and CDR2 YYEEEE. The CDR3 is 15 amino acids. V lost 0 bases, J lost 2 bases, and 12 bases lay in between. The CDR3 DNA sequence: TGTGCCAGCAGCTTGGCCGAGGGGCCCGCCTACGAGCAGTACTTC. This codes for CASSLAEGPAYEQYF.

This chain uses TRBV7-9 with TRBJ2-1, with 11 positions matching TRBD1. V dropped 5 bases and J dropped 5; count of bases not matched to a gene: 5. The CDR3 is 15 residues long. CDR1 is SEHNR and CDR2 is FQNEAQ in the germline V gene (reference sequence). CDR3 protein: CASSPGTGGDNEQFF. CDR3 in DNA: TGTGCCAGCAGCCCAGGGACAGGGGGGGACAATGAGCAGTTCTTC. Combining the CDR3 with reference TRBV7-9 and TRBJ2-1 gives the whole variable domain DTGVSQNPRHKITKRGQNVTFRCDPISEHNRLYWYRQTLGQGPEFLTYFQNEAQLEKSRLLSDRFSAERPKGSFSTLEIQRTEQGDSAMYLCASSPGTGGDNEQFFGPGTRLTVL.

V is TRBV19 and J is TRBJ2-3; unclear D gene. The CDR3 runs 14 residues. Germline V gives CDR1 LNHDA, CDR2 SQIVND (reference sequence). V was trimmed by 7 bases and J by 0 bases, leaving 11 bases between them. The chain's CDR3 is CASTTIESTDTQYF. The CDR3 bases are TGTGCCAGTACCACCATCGAAAGCACAGATACGCAGTATTTT.

The CDR3 DNA is TGCGCCAGCAGCTTGTCTTCCGGACAGGGGGGACACGAGCAGTACTTC. This translates into CASSLSSGQGGHEQYF. V usage is TRBV5-1 and J usage is TRBJ2-7; 10 bases align to TRBD1. This CDR3 contains 16 residues. Germline CDR1 reads SGHRS; CDR2 reads YFSETQ. The J segment lost 5 bases and the V segment lost 1 base, leaving 9 bases of the junction unmatched.

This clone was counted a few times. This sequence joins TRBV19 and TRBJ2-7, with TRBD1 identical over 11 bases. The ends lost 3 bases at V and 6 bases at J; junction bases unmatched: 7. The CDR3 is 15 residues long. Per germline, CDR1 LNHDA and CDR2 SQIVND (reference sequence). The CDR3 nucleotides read TGTGCCAGTAGTATCGCTTGGACAGGGGGCGCCGAGCAGTACTTC. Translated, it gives CASSIAWTGGAEQYF.

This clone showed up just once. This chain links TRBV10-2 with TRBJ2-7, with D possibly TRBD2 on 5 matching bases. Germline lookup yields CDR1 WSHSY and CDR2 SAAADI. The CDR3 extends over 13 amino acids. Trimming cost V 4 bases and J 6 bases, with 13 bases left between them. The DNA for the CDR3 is TGCGCCAGCAGTGTAAGCGTTGGAGGCGAGCAGTACTTC. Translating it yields CASSVSVGGEQYF.

Here the CDR3 reads CASSFGGGLDTQYF. The CDR3 DNA reads as TGTGCCAGCAGCTTTGGCGGGGGATTGGATACGCAGTATTTT. The chain uses TRBV5-5 and TRBJ2-3, with 7 positions matching TRBD2. With V trimmed by 2 bases and J by 6 bases, 6 bases remained unmatched. CDR1 SGHKS and CDR2 YYEKEE come from the germline V gene (reference sequence). CDR3 length equals 14 residues. The full variable domain, with the rest looked up from reference TRBV5-5 and TRBJ2-3, is DAGVTQSPTHLIKTRGQQVTLRCSPISGHKSVSWYQQVLGQGPQFIFQYYEKEERGRGNFPDRFSARQFPNYSSELNVNALLLGDSALYLCASSFGGGLDTQYFGPGTRLTVL.

CDR3 amino acids: CALREGNQPQHF. The DNA of the CDR3 is TGTGCCCTCCGGGAAGGCAATCAGCCCCAGCATTTT. The rearrangement joins TRBV6-1 to TRBJ1-5; D unresolved. Per the germline V gene, CDR1 is MNHNS and CDR2 is SASEGT. The V end was cut by 11 bases, the J end by 2 bases, with 10 bases between. There are 12 residues in the CDR3.

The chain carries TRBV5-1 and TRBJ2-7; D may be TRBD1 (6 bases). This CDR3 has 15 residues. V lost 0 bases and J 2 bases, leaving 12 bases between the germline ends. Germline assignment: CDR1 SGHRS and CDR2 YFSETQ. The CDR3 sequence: CASSLAGTNAYEQYF. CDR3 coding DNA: TGCGCCAGCAGCTTGGCCGGGACAAACGCCTACGAGCAGTACTTC.

CDR3 coding DNA: TGTGCCAGCAGACCTACCGGGACAGCGATGGGCGGGGAGCTGTTTTTT. Protein: CASRPTGTAMGGELFF. The chain has TRBV6-6 and TRBJ2-2, with 7 bases identical to TRBD1. The CDR3 runs 16 residues. The germline gives CDR1 MNHNY, CDR2 SVGAGI (reference sequence). V trimming: 6 bases; J trimming: 7 bases; junction bases outside the gene matches: 14.

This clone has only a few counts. As DNA, the CDR3 is TGTGCCAGCAGTTTAACGACCGGCACTGAAGCTTTCTTT. Translation gives CASSLTTGTEAFF. This sequence joins TRBV28 and TRBJ1-1; no definite D call. Germline V gene lookup returns CDR1 MDHEN and CDR2 SYDVKM. CDR3 length: 13 amino acids. Trimming removed 2 bases from V and 4 bases from J, with 8 bases in between. The entire variable domain, with the rest obtained from reference TRBV28 and TRBJ1-1, is as follows: DVKVTQSSRYLVKRTGEKVFLECVQDMDHENMFWYRQDPGLGLRLIYFSYDVKMKEKGDIPEGYSVSREKKERFSLILESASTNQTSMYLCASSLTTGTEAFFGQGTRLTVV.

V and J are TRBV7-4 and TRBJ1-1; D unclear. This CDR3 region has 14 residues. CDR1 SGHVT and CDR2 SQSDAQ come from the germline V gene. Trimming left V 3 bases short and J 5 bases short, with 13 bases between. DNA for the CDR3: TGTGCCAGCAGCTTTCGGGAGGGCGGGACTGAAGCTTTCTTT. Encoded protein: CASSFREGGTEAFF.

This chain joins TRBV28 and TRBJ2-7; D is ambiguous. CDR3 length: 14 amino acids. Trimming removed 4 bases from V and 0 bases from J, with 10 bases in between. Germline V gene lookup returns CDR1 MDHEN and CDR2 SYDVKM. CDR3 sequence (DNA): TGTGCCAGCAGTTCCAAGAGATTCTCCTACGAGCAGTACTTC. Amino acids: CASSSKRFSYEQYF. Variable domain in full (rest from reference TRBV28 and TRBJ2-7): DVKVTQSSRYLVKRTGEKVFLECVQDMDHENMFWYRQDPGLGLRLIYFSYDVKMKEKGDIPEGYSVSREKKERFSLILESASTNQTSMYLCASSSKRFSYEQYFGPGTRLTVT.

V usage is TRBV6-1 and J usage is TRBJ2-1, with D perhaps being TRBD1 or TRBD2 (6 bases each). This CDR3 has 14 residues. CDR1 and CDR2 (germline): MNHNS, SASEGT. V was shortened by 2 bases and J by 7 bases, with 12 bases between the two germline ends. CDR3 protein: CASSEWGARNEQFF. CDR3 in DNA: TGTGCCAGCAGTGAATGGGGGGCGAGGAATGAGCAGTTCTTC.

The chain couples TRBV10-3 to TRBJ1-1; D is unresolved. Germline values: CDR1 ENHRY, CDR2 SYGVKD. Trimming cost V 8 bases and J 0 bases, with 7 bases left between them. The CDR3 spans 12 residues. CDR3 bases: TGTGCCATCGAGGGCATGAACACTGAAGCTTTCTTT. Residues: CAIEGMNTEAFF.

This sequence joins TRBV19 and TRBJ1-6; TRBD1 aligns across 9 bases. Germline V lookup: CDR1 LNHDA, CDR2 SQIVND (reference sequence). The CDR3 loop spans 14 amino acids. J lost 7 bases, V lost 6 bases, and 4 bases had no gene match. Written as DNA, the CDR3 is TGTGCCAGTAGCCGGACAGGGGACAATTCACCCCTCCACTTT. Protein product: CASSRTGDNSPLHF.

CDR3 in DNA: TGCGCCAGCAGTGGGCTCGAACCGAATAACTATGGCTACACCTTC. It specifies CASSGLEPNNYGYTF. This chain links TRBV10-2 with TRBJ1-2; D is unclear. Germline CDR1 is WSHSY and CDR2 is SAAADI. This CDR3 has 15 residues. Trimming removed 4 bases at V and 1 base at J, with 13 bases between.

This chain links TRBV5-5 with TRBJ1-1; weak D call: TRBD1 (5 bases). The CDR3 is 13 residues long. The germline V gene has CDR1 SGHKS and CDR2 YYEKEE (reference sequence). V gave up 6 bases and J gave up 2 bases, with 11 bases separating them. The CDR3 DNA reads TGTGCCAGCAAAGTGGGGCCAAACACTGAAGCTTTCTTT. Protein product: CASKVGPNTEAFF.

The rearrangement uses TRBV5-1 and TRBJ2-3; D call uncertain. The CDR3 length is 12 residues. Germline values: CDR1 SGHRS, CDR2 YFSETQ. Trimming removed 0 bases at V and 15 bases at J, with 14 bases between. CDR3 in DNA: TGCGCCAGCAGCTTGGAAACCACACGTCCCTATTTT. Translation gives CASSLETTRPYF.

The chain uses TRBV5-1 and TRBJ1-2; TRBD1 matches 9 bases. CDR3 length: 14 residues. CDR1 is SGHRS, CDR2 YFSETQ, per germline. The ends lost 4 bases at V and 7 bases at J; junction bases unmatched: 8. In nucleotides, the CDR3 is TGCGCCAGCAGCGACATACAGGGGGCGGCTGGCTACACCTTC. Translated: CASSDIQGAAGYTF.

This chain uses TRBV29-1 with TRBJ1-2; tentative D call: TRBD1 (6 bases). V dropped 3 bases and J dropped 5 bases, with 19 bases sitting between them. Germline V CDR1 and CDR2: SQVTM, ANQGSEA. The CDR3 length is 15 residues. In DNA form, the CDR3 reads TGCAGCGTTGACCCAAGTTGGACAGCGGTATATGGCTACACCTTC. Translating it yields CSVDPSWTAVYGYTF. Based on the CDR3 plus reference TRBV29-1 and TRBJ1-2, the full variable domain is SAVISQKPSRDICQRGTSLTIQCQVDSQVTMMFWYRQQPGQSLTLIATANQGSEATYESGFVIDKFPISRPNLTFSTLTVSNMSPEDSSIYLCSVDPSWTAVYGYTFGSGTRLTVV.

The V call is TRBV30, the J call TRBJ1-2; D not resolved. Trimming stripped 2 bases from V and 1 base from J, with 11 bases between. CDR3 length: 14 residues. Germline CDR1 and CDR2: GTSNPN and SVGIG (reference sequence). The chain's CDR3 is CAWSLHPNNYGYTF. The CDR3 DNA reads TGTGCCTGGAGTCTTCATCCCAATAACTATGGCTACACCTTC.

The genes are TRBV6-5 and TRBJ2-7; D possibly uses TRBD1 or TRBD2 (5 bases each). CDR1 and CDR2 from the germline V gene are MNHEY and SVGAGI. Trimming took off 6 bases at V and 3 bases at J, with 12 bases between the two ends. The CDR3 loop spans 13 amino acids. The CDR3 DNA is TGTGCCAGCAGCCCCGCGAGGGGCTACGAGCAGTACTTC. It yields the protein CASSPARGYEQYF.